Each of the 26 T cell receptor beta chains below was sequenced from the same sample in a study of cytomegalovirus exposure and HLA in healthy donors. Use of 60 Vbeta and 13 Jbeta primers characterized the PCR. Sequenced by immunoSEQ multiplex PCR; TCRdb stores in-frame clones only, minus some. The table lists 150,000 to 200,000 clones, over 65% of them singletons. The sample comprised PBMCs. The receptors here all came from a woman in her 30s in good health and CMV-seronegative.

This chain connects TRBV18 to TRBJ1-1; D is ambiguous. The CDR3 loop spans 13 amino acids. Germline V gene lookup returns CDR1 KGHSH and CDR2 LQKENI. V lost 2 bases and J 4 bases, leaving 8 bases between the germline ends. DNA for the CDR3: TGTGCCAGCTCACCATCCAGAAGCACTGAAGCTTTCTTT. Translation: CASSPSRSTEAFF.

The gene calls are TRBV4-1 and TRBJ2-3; 7 bases agree with TRBD2. This CDR3 has 17 amino acids. Germline V gene sequence: CDR1 MGHRA, CDR2 YSYEKL. With V trimmed by 0 bases and J by 0 bases, 6 bases remained unmatched. CDR3 protein: CASSQDRGGGSTDTQYF. For the CDR3, the DNA is TGCGCCAGCAGCCAAGATCGAGGCGGGGGAAGCACAGATACGCAGTATTTT.

The rearrangement links TRBV9 to TRBJ1-2; 12 bases are a match to TRBD1. Germline CDR1 SGDLS, CDR2 YYNGEE. This CDR3 region has 17 residues. V lost 3 bases, J lost 7 bases, and 13 bases stayed unmatched. CDR3 protein: CASSGTGTGGKTGGYTF. DNA of the CDR3: TGTGCCAGCAGCGGAACCGGGACAGGGGGCAAAACGGGTGGCTACACCTTC.

The J gene is TRBJ2-7, the V gene TRBV19; 11 bases align to TRBD2. CDR1 and CDR2 from the germline V gene are LNHDA and SQIVND (reference sequence). V lost 5 bases, J lost 2 bases, and 5 bases stayed unmatched. The CDR3 has 15 amino acids. The CDR3 here is CASSPTSGGAYEQYF. Written as DNA, the CDR3 is TGTGCCAGTAGTCCCACTAGCGGGGGCGCCTACGAGCAGTACTTC.

The V call is TRBV19, the J call TRBJ2-1, with D tentatively TRBD2 (6 bases). The length of the CDR3 is 17 residues. V lost 5 bases and J 0 bases, leaving 17 bases between the germline ends. CDR1 is LNHDA and CDR2 is SQIVND in the germline V gene (reference sequence). This chain's CDR3 is CASSPGTPTSSYNEQFF. In DNA form, the CDR3 reads TGTGCCAGTAGTCCCGGGACTCCTACGAGCTCCTACAATGAGCAGTTCTTC. Full variable domain (remainder filled in from reference TRBV19 and TRBJ2-1): DGGITQSPKYLFRKEGQNVTLSCEQNLNHDAMYWYRQDPGQGLRLIYYSQIVNDFQKGDIAEGYSVSREKKESFPLTVTSAQKNPTAFYLCASSPGTPTSSYNEQFFGPGTRLTVL.

The gene calls are TRBV10-3 and TRBJ1-2; no firm D call. V was shortened by 0 bases and J by 8 bases, with 10 bases between the two germline ends. CDR1 is ENHRY, CDR2 SYGVKD, per germline. CDR3 length equals 13 residues. The CDR3 bases are TGTGCCATCAGTGAGTCACTTTTGTACGGCTACACCTTC. Translated, it gives CAISESLLYGYTF.

The chain employs TRBV19 and TRBJ2-1; 11 bases agree with TRBD2. CDR3 length: 14 amino acids. The germline V gene has CDR1 LNHDA and CDR2 SQIVND (reference sequence). J lost 9 bases, V lost 4 bases, and 5 bases had no gene match. In DNA form, the CDR3 reads TGTGCCAGTAGTACTCTAGCGGGGGGCGGTGAGCAGTTCTTC. Protein: CASSTLAGGGEQFF. Full variable domain (rest looked up from reference TRBV19 and TRBJ2-1): DGGITQSPKYLFRKEGQNVTLSCEQNLNHDAMYWYRQDPGQGLRLIYYSQIVNDFQKGDIAEGYSVSREKKESFPLTVTSAQKNPTAFYLCASSTLAGGGEQFFGPGTRLTVL.

The chain links TRBV5-1 to TRBJ2-7, with 7 bases lining up with TRBD1. Germline values: CDR1 SGHRS, CDR2 YFSETQ. This CDR3 is built from 13 residues. V shed 4 bases, J shed 4 bases, and the junction held 5 bases outside the gene matches. The CDR3 bases are TGCGCCAGCAGCCGGGACAGTACTTACGAGCAGTACTTC. It translates to CASSRDSTYEQYF.

The V and J genes are TRBV19 and TRBJ2-7; D might be TRBD2 (5 bases). This CDR3 has 11 amino acids. CDR1 and CDR2 (germline): LNHDA, SQIVND (reference sequence). Deletions cut 6 bases from V and 8 bases from J, with 11 bases between. DNA for the CDR3: TGTGCCAGTAGCATGCCGGGGAAGCAGTACTTC. Translated, it gives CASSMPGKQYF.

This chain joins TRBV29-1 and TRBJ2-3; TRBD2 agrees at 12 bases. The length of the CDR3 is 15 residues. Germline V gene data show CDR1 as SQVTM and CDR2 as ANQGSEA. The trim removed 3 bases at V and 2 bases at J, leaving 3 bases unmatched. The CDR3 DNA sequence: TGCAGCGTTGAGCTAGCGGGGGGGCTCACAGATACGCAGTATTTT. As protein: CSVELAGGLTDTQYF.

This clone was recorded once. V is TRBV7-9 and J is TRBJ2-1; a possible D gene is TRBD2 (6 bases). This CDR3 has 16 amino acids. With 1 base removed from V and 7 bases from J, the gap between germline ends came to 17 bases. Germline assignment: CDR1 SEHNR and CDR2 FQNEAQ (reference sequence). The CDR3 loop reads CASSLGVGSRKNEQFF. The DNA for the CDR3 is TGTGCCAGCAGCTTAGGAGTCGGGAGCCGAAAGAATGAGCAGTTCTTC.

This clone has only one observation. The rearrangement links TRBV7-9 to TRBJ1-2; D remains ambiguous. The CDR3 spans 12 residues. CDR1 and CDR2 from the germline V gene are SEHNR and FQNEAQ (reference sequence). V was cut by 7 bases and J by 2 bases, with 8 bases left in between. CDR3 protein: CASTTENYGYTF. CDR3 in DNA: TGTGCCAGCACCACAGAAAACTATGGCTACACCTTC.

The chain links TRBV7-2 to TRBJ2-1; 7 nucleotides match TRBD2. The V segment lost 1 base and the J segment 7 bases; nucleotides outside the gene matches: 10. Germline assignment: CDR1 SGHTA and CDR2 FQGNSA. The CDR3 spans 16 residues. In DNA form, the CDR3 reads TGTGCCAGCAGCTTAGGCTTCGCGGGAGACGGGAATGAGCAGTTCTTC. This codes for CASSLGFAGDGNEQFF.

This clone was recorded once. This chain joins TRBV29-1 and TRBJ1-1; tentative D call: TRBD1 (5 bases). Deletions cut 6 bases from V and 1 base from J, with 15 bases between. The CDR3 spans 14 residues. Germline CDR1 SQVTM, CDR2 ANQGSEA. This CDR3 reads CSVQPGAANTEAFF. The CDR3 DNA is TGCAGCGTCCAACCTGGGGCCGCGAACACTGAAGCTTTCTTT.

The V call is TRBV25-1, the J call TRBJ2-2; possible D gene TRBD2, 5 bases. Germline V gives CDR1 MGHDK, CDR2 SYGVNS. Between the trimmed V and J ends, which lost 3 bases and 0 bases, there was a span of 14 bases. The CDR3 covers 17 residues. The CDR3 spells CASSDPALASNTGELFF. For the CDR3, the DNA is TGTGCCAGCAGTGACCCCGCCCTAGCTTCGAACACCGGGGAGCTGTTTTTT.

This chain joins TRBV6-5 and TRBJ2-3; 7 bases fit TRBD2. This CDR3 spans 15 amino acids. CDR1 MNHEY and CDR2 SVGAGI come from the germline V gene. V dropped 4 bases and J dropped 1; count of bases not matched to a gene: 5. The CDR3 nucleotides are TGTGCCAGCAGTTCCCTGGGAGGGGGCACAGATACGCAGTATTTT. This gives the protein CASSSLGGGTDTQYF.

This sequence joins TRBV6-1 and TRBJ2-7; 8 bases fit TRBD1. This CDR3 spans 13 amino acids. In germline, CDR1 is MNHNS, CDR2 SASEGT. The trim removed 4 bases at V and 4 bases at J, leaving 3 bases unmatched. CDR3 amino acids: CASSVDRGYEQYF. The CDR3 nucleotides read TGTGCCAGCAGTGTTGACAGGGGATACGAGCAGTACTTC.

This clone was observed a few times. The genes are TRBV11-1 and TRBJ1-1; possible D gene TRBD1, 6 bases. Between the trimmed V and J ends, which lost 7 bases and 1 base, there was a span of 13 bases. Germline CDR1 reads SGHAT; CDR2 reads FQDESV (reference sequence). CDR3 length: 14 residues. The CDR3 spells CASNEQGPNTEAFF. CDR3 nucleotide sequence: TGTGCCAGCAACGAACAGGGCCCGAACACTGAAGCTTTCTTT. The full variable domain, its missing parts supplied by reference TRBV11-1 and TRBJ1-1, is EAEVAQSPRYKITEKSQAVAFWCDPISGHATLYWYRQILGQGPELLVQFQDESVVDDSQLPKDRFSAERLKGVDSTLKIQPAELGDSAMYLCASNEQGPNTEAFFGQGTRLTVV.

The V and J genes are TRBV5-1 and TRBJ1-2; 8 nucleotides line up with TRBD1. V shed 4 bases and J 3 bases; nucleotides not matched to a gene: 8. The CDR3 covers 15 residues. The germline CDR1 and CDR2 sequences are SGHRS and YFSETQ. CDR3 amino acids: CASSPGTGEYYGYTF. The CDR3 DNA is TGCGCCAGCAGCCCCGGGACAGGAGAATACTATGGCTACACCTTC.

The chain uses TRBV9 and TRBJ2-2, with 8 bases identical to TRBD1. Germline V lookup: CDR1 SGDLS, CDR2 YYNGEE. V dropped 7 bases and J dropped 0; count of bases not matched to a gene: 5. CDR3 length: 15 amino acids. CDR3 nucleotide sequence: TGTGCCAGCCGGAAGGACAGGGCGAACACCGGGGAGCTGTTTTTT. It encodes CASRKDRANTGELFF.

V and J are TRBV12-5 and TRBJ2-3; TRBD1 matches at 8 bases. The CDR3 contains 15 residues. Germline CDR1 is LGHNT and CDR2 is FRNRAP. The junction had 1 base not matched to a gene; V was cut back by 0 bases and J by 2 bases. The CDR3 DNA follows: TGTGCTAGTGGTTTGGTGACAGGGGACACAGATACGCAGTATTTT. It is translated as CASGLVTGDTDTQYF.

V gene TRBV4-2 combines with J gene TRBJ2-7; 9 bases align to TRBD1. Unmatched junction bases numbered 8, after V lost 5 bases and J lost 3 bases. This CDR3 contains 15 residues. CDR1 is LGHNA and CDR2 is YNFKEQ in the germline V gene. CDR3 amino acids: CASSYGGQGIYEQYF. CDR3 in DNA: TGTGCCAGCAGCTACGGGGGACAGGGCATCTACGAGCAGTACTTC.

The chain carries TRBV11-2 and TRBJ1-1, with TRBD1 matching 9 bases. The CDR3 has 17 amino acids. The junction had 12 bases not matched to a gene; V was cut back by 2 bases and J by 5 bases. Germline V lookup: CDR1 SGHAT, CDR2 FQNNGV. CDR3 amino acids: CASSLTGTGRLWTEAFF. In DNA, the CDR3 is TGTGCCAGCAGCTTAACCGGGACAGGGAGATTATGGACTGAAGCTTTCTTT.

This chain uses TRBV7-2 with TRBJ2-5; 7 bases map to TRBD2. Germline-derived CDR1 and CDR2 are SGHTA and FQGNSA. There are 14 residues in the CDR3. J gave up 3 bases and V 5 bases, and 6 bases lay outside the gene matches. For the CDR3, the DNA is TGTGCCAGCAGCCTTCAGCTAGCGGAAGAGACCCAGTACTTC. Residues: CASSLQLAEETQYF. The full variable domain, completed using reference TRBV7-2 and TRBJ2-5, is GAGVSQSPSNKVTEKGKDVELRCDPISGHTALYWYRQSLGQGLEFLIYFQGNSAPDKSGLPSDRFSAERTGGSVSTLTIQRTQQEDSAVYLCASSLQLAEETQYFGPGTRLLVL.

The rearrangement joins TRBV19 to TRBJ1-1; 7 positions agree with TRBD1. The germline V gene has CDR1 LNHDA and CDR2 SQIVND (reference sequence). V lost 4 bases, J lost 1 base, and 3 bases stayed unmatched. The CDR3 consists of 14 residues. The CDR3: CASSNRGTNTEAFF. CDR3 bases: TGTGCCAGTAGTAACAGGGGCACGAACACTGAAGCTTTCTTT.

The V call is TRBV27, the J call TRBJ1-1; D is unclear. V was clipped by 7 bases and J by 0 bases, with 18 bases between them. The CDR3 spans 16 residues. Germline lookup yields CDR1 MNHEY and CDR2 SMNVEV (reference sequence). CDR3 coding DNA: TGTGCCAGCACCCCTAGACACGGACTTATGAACACTGAAGCTTTCTTT. This codes for CASTPRHGLMNTEAFF.